This entry features one T cell receptor beta chain sequence. Its antigen remains unidentified. No much larger clone is present one base from it, and per-base qualities are unavailable. The sample's time point label, decoded: pre-treatment sample, taken before nivolumab and TIL therapy. The baseline tumor samples were excised metastases, mostly pleural nodules or supraclavicular lymph nodes, taken from the same resection that was used to grow TIL. Tumors were collected before any PD-1/PD-L1 blockade, after which patients were given nivolumab, and patients who progressed were given lymphodepletion, an infusion of expanded TIL and IL-2. A phase I trial run at two centers enrolled adults with stage 4 NSCLC between late 2017 and early 2020. The samples were obtained from a phase I trial that was single-arm and open-label and tested tumor-infiltrating lymphocyte therapy combined with nivolumab in advanced non-small cell lung cancer. Portions of each resected tumor were snap-frozen in liquid nitrogen and stored at -80 °C. Tumor regions of interest were selected on H&E sections by laser-capture macrodissection, were pulverized into 15 mg aliquots, and were extracted with Qiagen Allprep kits.

The sample is drawn from a study of TIL therapy for anti-PD-1-resistant metastatic lung cancer (TCRdb year 2021). About the full investigation: A median age of about 57 years (range about 35-85) and a median tumor PD-L1 proportion score of roughly 5.8% were recorded among enrolled patients. Most of the cohort had lung adenocarcinoma, including a handful of EGFR-mutant tumors and two ALK-rearranged tumors, and half of the patients were either current or former smokers. A median non-synonymous tumor mutation burden of over 1.2 mutations per megabase was determined across the cohort by whole-exome sequencing. T cell receptor beta sequencing of tumor and peripheral blood was used to follow clonotypes across the tumor, the expanded TIL product and serial blood samples.

General findings and caveats noted by the study authors: TIL culture showed high clonal turnover, with many enriched product clones undetected in the baseline tumor, suggesting clonal contraction rather than faithful expansion. The study protocol defined all tumor marker inferences as exploratory. Higher clonality and lower diversity were observed in expanded TIL cultures than in baseline intratumoral T cells (median clonality roughly 6% vs 31%, p < 0.0001). The cohort was highly selected, with more treatment-naive, never-smoker and oncogene-addicted patients than typical, limiting generalizability.

The immunoSEQ v3 hsTCRB kit was used to amplify TCR beta CDR3 regions from genomic DNA through bias-controlled multiplex PCR. TCR libraries were sequenced on an Illumina NextSeq 500 to approximately 2 million read pairs for survey level or roughly 5-6.5 million for deep level. For the original study's pipeline: The immunoSEQ Analyzer software assigned V, D and J genes, filtered out non-productive sequences, and reported clonality. To compare repertoires between infused TIL and blood, productive Simpson clonality was used along with the Morisita overlap index of productive TRB rearrangements. This is the immuneACCESS table as TCRdb keeps it, with only in-frame sequences that have V and J called. A part of the clones is gone; compared with another copy, unresolved V genes explain less than half, and the rest is unexplained. The V and J calls and clone size are taken from that table; D and trimming were inferred from the DNA. The sample table holds about 50,000 clones, of which around 64% were seen once. The top ten clones comprise approximately 5.6% of the sample.

Including the terminal cysteine and phenylalanine, the CDR3 comprises 15 residues. Only the CDR3 part of the read is kept: 45 bases, read in frame from the first base. V is pruned by 9 bases and J by 0 bases, leaving 9 bases of the junction without a gene match. CDR1 and CDR2, per the germline V gene (reference sequence), are MNHEY and SMNVEV. The chain is made from TRBV27 and TRBJ2-3; the central 7 bases match TRBD1. This specimen was tumor tissue, taken at baseline. The TCR originated in a person aged 25-85 years with non-small cell lung cancer. The CDR3: CASAIQGRSTDTQYF. The bases read TGTGCCAGTGCCATACAGGGGCGCAGCACAGATACGCAGTATTTT.